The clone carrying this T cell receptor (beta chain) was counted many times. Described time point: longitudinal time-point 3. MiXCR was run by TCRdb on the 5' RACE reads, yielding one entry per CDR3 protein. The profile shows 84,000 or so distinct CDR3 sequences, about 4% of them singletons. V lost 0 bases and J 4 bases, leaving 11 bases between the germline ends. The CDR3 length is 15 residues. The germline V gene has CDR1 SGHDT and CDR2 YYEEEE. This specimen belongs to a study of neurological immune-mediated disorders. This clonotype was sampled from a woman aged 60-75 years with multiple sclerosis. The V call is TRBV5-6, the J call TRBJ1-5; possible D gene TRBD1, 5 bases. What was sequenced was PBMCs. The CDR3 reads CASSLAGGMNQPQHF. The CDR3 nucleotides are TGTGCCAGCAGCTTGGCCGGGGGAATGAATCAGCCCCAGCATTTT.